These 14 T cell receptor beta chains originate from one sample sequenced in a study of prognosis after radiotherapy for stage I lung cancer (dated by TCRdb to the early 2020s). TCRdb names Illumina HiSeq 3000 as the instrument used. The TCR beta CDR3 region was amplified from genomic DNA by two rounds of multiplex PCR. The first PCR round used primers specific to each TRBV and TRBJ gene, and the primer sequences were filed in Chinese patent CN105087789A. TCRdb ran its own pipeline on the public reads, namely fastp trimming at Q25 and MiXCR clone calling, and kept in-frame beta chains. Rows are combined by CDR3 protein, so each entry shows the most common genes and DNA. The sample table contains about 20,000 distinct CDR3 sequences; only one count was recorded for 35% to 45% of them. In total, the top ten clones hold approximately 52% of the sample. The specimen was PBMCs, collected before or after stereotactic body radiation therapy (not recorded which). The receptors come from a donor at least 50 years old with non-small cell lung cancer.

The chain recombines TRBV12-3 or TRBV12-4 with TRBJ2-7; TRBD1 agrees at 7 bases. J lost 3 bases, V lost 6 bases, and 8 bases had no gene match. The CDR3 extends over 14 amino acids. CDR3 in DNA: TGTGCCAGCAGACAGGGGCGATCGGGCTACGAGCAGTACTTC. It is translated as CASRQGRSGYEQYF.

In its sample, this clonotype was seen many times. The rearrangement uses TRBV5-4 and TRBJ2-1, with D unclear. Per germline, CDR1 SGHNT and CDR2 YYREEE (reference sequence). The CDR3 length is 15 residues. V lost 0 bases and J 0 bases, leaving 7 bases between the germline ends. CDR3 nucleotides: TGTGCCAGCAGCTTGGAACAGAACTCCTACAATGAGCAGTTCTTC. This translates into CASSLEQNSYNEQFF.

About this clonotype: This is likely an artifact of a read error, given a far larger clone one base away. The gene calls are TRBV11-3 and TRBJ2-1, with D unresolved. The CDR3 runs to 13 residues. Germline V gene sequence: CDR1 SGHNT, CDR2 YENEEA. DNA of the CDR3: TGTGCCAGTAGTGCCTCCACCTACAATGAGCAGTCCTTC. It is translated as CASSASTYNEQSF. Full variable domain (rest looked up from reference TRBV11-3 and TRBJ2-1): EAGVVQSPRYKIIEKKQPVAFWCNPISGHNTLYWYLQNLGQGPELLIRYENEEAVDDSQLPKDRFSAERLKGVDSTLKIQPAELGDSAVYLCASSASTYNEQSFGPGTRLTVL.

V and J are TRBV27 and TRBJ2-1; D is possibly TRBD1 or TRBD2 (6 bases each). The CDR3 covers 15 residues. Germline CDR1 is MNHEY and CDR2 is SMNVEV (reference sequence). The germline V and J ends were trimmed by 5 bases and 7 bases, with 18 bases remaining between them. The DNA for the CDR3 is TGTGCCAGCAGTAGCTACCTTGGAGGGGGGAATGAGCAGTTCTTC. This codes for CASSSYLGGGNEQFF.

In its sample, this clonotype was seen many times. This chain uses TRBV3-1 with TRBJ2-3; D may be TRBD2 (5 bases). There are 13 residues in the CDR3. Trimming removed 3 bases from V and 11 bases from J, with 15 bases in between. Germline lookup yields CDR1 LGHDT and CDR2 YNNKEL (reference sequence). This CDR3 is CASSQSLEGMQYF. In nucleotides, the CDR3 is TGTGCCAGCAGCCAGTCCCTAGAGGGTATGCAGTATTTT.

The CDR3 is CASSLPPRGLHEQYF. The CDR3 bases are TGTGCCAGCAGTTTACCCCCTAGGGGACTCCACGAGCAGTACTTC. The V call is TRBV28, the J call TRBJ2-7; tentatively, D is TRBD2 (6 bases). The CDR3 spans 15 residues. From germline, CDR1 is MDHEN and CDR2 SYDVKM. Between the trimmed V and J ends, which lost 2 bases and 5 bases, there was a span of 16 bases.

This clonotype was observed many times. This chain links TRBV7-9 with TRBJ1-5, with TRBD1 matching 8 bases. With 1 base clipped from V and 6 bases from J, the junction kept 8 bases outside the gene matches. The germline V gene encodes CDR1 SEHNR and CDR2 FQNEAQ (reference sequence). The CDR3 covers 16 residues. The DNA for the CDR3 is TGTGCCAGCAGCTTAGTCGGGCAGGGGGCGAGTCAGCCCCAGCATTTT. Amino acids: CASSLVGQGASQPQHF.

This clonotype was counted many times. This chain joins TRBV19 and TRBJ2-5, with 7 bases identical to TRBD2. The CDR3 runs 12 residues. CDR1 is LNHDA and CDR2 is SQIVND in the germline V gene (reference sequence). V lost 10 bases and J lost 5; bases outside the gene matches: 7. CDR3: CATRDYAETQYF. In DNA, the CDR3 is TGTGCCACCCGGGACTATGCGGAGACCCAGTACTTC. Supplemented by reference TRBV19 and TRBJ2-5, the full variable domain reads DGGITQSPKYLFRKEGQNVTLSCEQNLNHDAMYWYRQDPGQGLRLIYYSQIVNDFQKGDIAEGYSVSREKKESFPLTVTSAQKNPTAFYLCATRDYAETQYFGPGTRLLVL.

The table lists this clonotype with many counts. The V call is TRBV7-8, the J call TRBJ1-1; 9 nucleotides line up with TRBD1. J gave up 1 base and V 6 bases, and 15 bases lay outside the gene matches. The CDR3 is 18 residues long. Germline V gene data show CDR1 as SGHVS and CDR2 as FQNEAQ. The CDR3 nucleotides are TGTGCCAGCAGTTCCGGGACAGGGAGTGGGTACGGGAACACTGAAGCTTTCTTT. Its protein product is CASSSGTGSGYGNTEAFF.

For this clonotype: A far larger clone is only one base removed, so a read error is likely. This chain joins TRBV6-4 and TRBJ2-7; TRBD2 matches 10 bases. The CDR3 consists of 16 residues. The germline V gene encodes CDR1 MRHNA and CDR2 SNTAGT. V lost 5 bases, J lost 1 base, and 8 bases stayed unmatched. The CDR3 reads CASSSENSGRSYEQYF. The CDR3 DNA reads TGTGCCAGCAGTTCCGAGAATAGCGGGAGGTCCTACGAGCAGTACTTC.

To note about this clonotype: A single base is all that separates this from a far larger clone, so a read error is likely. The chain is built from TRBV6-2 or TRBV6-3 and TRBJ2-5; D may be TRBD1 or TRBD2 (5 bases each). From germline, CDR1 is MNHEY and CDR2 SVGEGT. The CDR3 is made up of 14 amino acids. Here the CDR3 reads CASSPGRSQDTQYF. CDR3 bases: TGTGCCAGCAGTCCGGGACGCAGCCAAGATACCCAGTACTTC.

There are many counts of this clonotype. The CDR3 loop reads CASSPPPYSNQPQHF. In DNA, the CDR3 is TGTGCCAGTAGTCCTCCGCCCTATAGCAATCAGCCCCAGCATTTT. The V gene is TRBV19, the J gene TRBJ1-5, with D hard to call. Trimming left V 5 bases short and J 0 bases short, with 11 bases between. The germline V gene encodes CDR1 LNHDA and CDR2 SQIVND (reference sequence). This CDR3 region has 15 residues. Together with reference TRBV19 and TRBJ1-5, the CDR3 gives the full variable domain: DGGITQSPKYLFRKEGQNVTLSCEQNLNHDAMYWYRQDPGQGLRLIYYSQIVNDFQKGDIAEGYSVSREKKESFPLTVTSAQKNPTAFYLCASSPPPYSNQPQHFGDGTRLSIL.

The chain links TRBV12-5 to TRBJ2-7, with D possibly being TRBD1 (5 bases). The V gene's germline CDR1 is LGHNT and CDR2 FRNRAP. CDR3 length equals 13 residues. Trimming removed 2 bases from V and 3 bases from J, with 8 bases in between. CDR3 region: CASGLIGDYEQYF. The DNA of the CDR3 is TGTGCTAGTGGTTTGATAGGGGACTACGAGCAGTACTTC. The full variable domain, in which reference TRBV12-5 and TRBJ2-7 provide the parts outside the CDR3, is DARVTQTPRHKVTEMGQEVTMRCQPILGHNTVFWYRQTMMQGLELLAYFRNRAPLDDSGMPKDRFSAEMPDATLATLKIQPSEPRDSAVYFCASGLIGDYEQYFGPGTRLTVT.

Many counts were recorded for this clonotype. The CDR3 region has the DNA TGCAGTGCTTGGACTAGCGGGAGTAACATTCAGTACTTC. Residues: CSAWTSGSNIQYF. The chain is built from TRBV20-1 and TRBJ2-4; 13 bases are a match to TRBD2. CDR3 length equals 13 residues. The V gene's germline CDR1 is DFQATT and CDR2 SNEGSKA (reference sequence). The ends lost 5 bases at V and 7 bases at J; junction bases unmatched: 2.